This T cell receptor (beta chain) is from a study of blood T cell repertoires in COVID-19. Whole-study context: The samples span acute and convalescent COVID-19 from the United States, Italy and Spain. T cells, B-cell-depleted T cells, or PBMCs provided the cDNA or gDNA that served as material.

The authors' processing: Amplification of reference gene primers was used by the study to estimate nucleated cell counts. Profiled with immunoSEQ multiplex PCR; TCRdb holds only in-frame clones, not every one. V and J calls and clone size are as listed in that table; D and trimming were resolved from the DNA. Among more than 95,000 clones listed, around 90% were seen once. This clone is a singleton in its sample. Germline lookup yields CDR1 SGHVS and CDR2 FQNEAQ. V dropped 1 base and J dropped 0 bases, with 15 bases sitting between them. The CDR3 has 18 residues. This chain joins TRBV7-8 and TRBJ1-4; no clear D gene. Sequenced: peripheral blood. The sequence was obtained from a human donor in a cohort sampled during active COVID-19. For the CDR3, the DNA is TGTGCCAGCAGCTTAGTGATGTCTAGGCACCCAACTAATGAAAAACTGTTTTTT. It is translated as CASSLVMSRHPTNEKLFF.